Presented here are 21 T cell receptor beta chains from one specimen sequenced in a study of shared clonotypes between healthy human individuals. Produced via immunoSEQ multiplex PCR; TCRdb's table is partial and in-frame only. The table lists around 2.5 million clones, roughly 93% of them singletons, with approximately 0.37% in the top ten. The source material was naive CD4+ T cells from PBMCs. As for subset: CD45RA+ positively selected. Receptor source: a man younger than 30 in good health. Some clones in this sample may be carry-over from other donors' samples.

This clone was recorded only once. V gene TRBV7-2 combines with J gene TRBJ1-5, with a weak D call TRBD1 (5 bases). Per the germline V gene, CDR1 is SGHTA and CDR2 is FQGNSA. Trimming left V 1 base short and J 7 bases short, with 11 bases between. The CDR3 consists of 14 residues. The CDR3 reads CASSLGPGRQPQHF. Here the CDR3 DNA reads TGTGCCAGCAGCTTAGGCCCAGGGAGGCAGCCCCAGCATTTT.

The chain joins TRBV28 to TRBJ1-2; D call uncertain. CDR3 size: 15 residues. The germline V gene encodes CDR1 MDHEN and CDR2 SYDVKM. Trimming cost V 1 base and J 4 bases, with 13 bases left between them. The CDR3 here is CASSLSAGGVYGYTF. CDR3 sequence (DNA): TGTGCCAGCAGTTTATCGGCAGGTGGGGTCTATGGCTACACCTTC.

Concerning this clone itself: The same CDR3 is also encoded by other DNA sequences in this sample. The genes are TRBV28 and TRBJ2-5; 8 bases line up with TRBD1. This CDR3 region has 13 residues. Looked up from germline, CDR1 is MDHEN and CDR2 is SYDVKM. V gave up 3 bases and J gave up 4 bases; unmatched junction bases: 1. The CDR3 nucleotides are TGTGCCAGCAGTTTGGGGACAGGAGAGACCCAGTACTTC. Its protein is CASSLGTGETQYF.

J is TRBJ1-2 and V is TRBV19; TRBD1 aligns across 7 bases. V shed 9 bases and J 5 bases; nucleotides not matched to a gene: 9. The CDR3 contains 13 residues. Per the germline V gene, CDR1 is LNHDA and CDR2 is SQIVND (reference sequence). DNA for the CDR3: TGTGCCAGCCGGCGCGACAGGGCTTATGGCTACACCTTC. Translating it yields CASRRDRAYGYTF.

The chain combines TRBV7-8 with TRBJ1-5; weak D call: TRBD1 (6 bases). This CDR3 is built from 16 residues. The V end was cut by 7 bases, the J end by 5 bases, with 21 bases between. Germline V gene lookup returns CDR1 SGHVS and CDR2 FQNEAQ. Here the CDR3 reads CASTPLGGAPHQPQHF. The CDR3 coding sequence is TGTGCCAGCACTCCCCTAGGGGGAGCCCCCCATCAGCCCCAGCATTTT.

The chain recombines TRBV11-2 with TRBJ2-1; the D is unclear. In germline, CDR1 is SGHAT, CDR2 FQNNGV. The CDR3 extends over 13 amino acids. Deletions cut 9 bases from V and 2 bases from J, with 11 bases between. CDR3 in amino acids: CASTASPYNEQFF. The DNA of the CDR3 is TGTGCCAGTACAGCGTCCCCCTACAATGAGCAGTTCTTC.

The V gene is TRBV5-3, the J gene TRBJ2-1; D gene unclear. TRBV5-3 is annotated as an ORF whose role is uncertain. The CDR3 has 17 amino acids. V lost 4 bases to trimming and J lost 8 bases, with 25 bases between them. The CDR3 loop reads CARSKILALRPGYEQFF. CDR3 coding DNA: TGTGCCAGAAGCAAAATTTTAGCTTTAAGGCCCGGCTATGAGCAGTTCTTC.

The rearrangement uses TRBV2 and TRBJ1-3; 9 positions match TRBD1. The CDR3 runs 15 residues. Germline V gives CDR1 SNHLY, CDR2 FYNNEI. V was pared by 5 bases and J by 3 bases, with 5 bases of the junction left unmatched. In nucleotides, the CDR3 is TGTGCCAGCAGTACCCCGACAGGGGGTGGAAACACCATATATTTT. Protein: CASSTPTGGGNTIYF.

This rearrangement joins TRBV2 to TRBJ2-7, with no clear D. Germline V gene data show CDR1 as SNHLY and CDR2 as FYNNEI. Trimming took off 8 bases at V and 2 bases at J, with 13 bases between the two ends. This CDR3 contains 13 residues. The CDR3 spells CASGWQQTYEQYF. The DNA of the CDR3 is TGTGCCAGCGGTTGGCAGCAGACCTACGAGCAGTACTTC.

This rearrangement joins TRBV19 to TRBJ1-1; D remains unclear. The CDR3 totals 15 residues. Germline CDR1 and CDR2: LNHDA and SQIVND (reference sequence). Trimming stripped 7 bases from V and 7 bases from J, with 22 bases between. Here the CDR3 reads CASKVGNWPAREAFF. The CDR3 bases are TGTGCCAGTAAGGTGGGAAATTGGCCAGCACGTGAAGCTTTCTTT. Together with reference TRBV19 and TRBJ1-1, the CDR3 gives the full variable domain: DGGITQSPKYLFRKEGQNVTLSCEQNLNHDAMYWYRQDPGQGLRLIYYSQIVNDFQKGDIAEGYSVSREKKESFPLTVTSAQKNPTAFYLCASKVGNWPAREAFFGQGTRLTVV.

This chain connects TRBV6-5 to TRBJ1-2; 7 bases fit TRBD1. V was clipped by 6 bases and J by 0 bases; unmatched bases: 7. Germline assignment: CDR1 MNHEY and CDR2 SVGAGI. CDR3 size: 15 residues. The DNA for the CDR3 is TGTGCCAGCAGCGGGTGGGACAGTACTAACTATGGCTACACCTTC. This sequence encodes CASSGWDSTNYGYTF.

V usage is TRBV5-4 and J usage is TRBJ1-2, with D unclear. Germline V gene lookup returns CDR1 SGHNT and CDR2 YYREEE (reference sequence). V was cut by 4 bases and J by 7 bases, with 14 bases left in between. The CDR3 has 13 residues. The CDR3, as DNA: TGTGCCAGCAGCCAGGCCCTCCTGGGTGGCTACACCTTC. It translates to CASSQALLGGYTF.

The chain has TRBV5-4 and TRBJ1-5; 7 nucleotides align to TRBD1. Germline CDR1 SGHNT, CDR2 YYREEE (reference sequence). The V and J ends lost 1 base and 7 bases, in that order; junction bases with no gene match: 11. The CDR3 contains 16 residues. CDR3 DNA sequence: TGTGCCAGCAGCTTGAGTGGGCAGGGGGTATACCAGCCCCAGCATTTT. Amino acid sequence: CASSLSGQGVYQPQHF.

In regard to this clone: Other nucleotide sequences in the sample specify the same CDR3. This chain joins TRBV18 and TRBJ1-5; 9 bases are a match to TRBD1. With V trimmed by 3 bases and J by 3 bases, 3 bases remained unmatched. The CDR3 has 15 amino acids. Germline CDR1 KGHSH, CDR2 LQKENI. This CDR3 reads CASSPRTGDNQPQHF. The CDR3 bases are TGTGCCAGCTCACCTAGGACAGGGGACAATCAGCCCCAGCATTTT.

The chain employs TRBV6-1 and TRBJ1-5; D ambiguous. Trimming removed 1 base from V and 0 bases from J, with 4 bases in between. Germline V gives CDR1 MNHNS, CDR2 SASEGT. This CDR3 spans 14 amino acids. The CDR3 here is CASSEGHSNQPQHF. The CDR3 DNA follows: TGTGCCAGCAGTGAAGGTCATAGCAATCAGCCCCAGCATTTT.

The rearrangement uses TRBV2 and TRBJ2-1; D is unclear. The germline CDR1 and CDR2 sequences are SNHLY and FYNNEI. There are 12 residues in the CDR3. Trimming shortened V by 4 bases and J by 11 bases, and 12 bases separated the two germline ends. The CDR3 nucleotides read TGTGCCAGCAGTGCTCAACTCCCGCAGCAGTTCTTC. Translated, it gives CASSAQLPQQFF.

As to this clone: This same CDR3 is encoded by further DNA sequences in the sample. The CDR3 bases are TGTGCCAGCAGCCCCAGGGGAACAGATACGCAGTATTTT. Residues: CASSPRGTDTQYF. The V and J genes are TRBV6-4 and TRBJ2-3; a weak D match, TRBD1 (6 bases). This CDR3 contains 13 residues. Germline-derived CDR1 and CDR2 are MRHNA and SNTAGT. The V and J ends lost 6 bases and 3 bases respectively, with 10 bases between them.

The chain employs TRBV28 and TRBJ2-7; no reliable D call. V lost 3 bases to trimming and J lost 5 bases, with 11 bases between them. The CDR3 contains 13 residues. CDR1 and CDR2 (germline): MDHEN, SYDVKM. CDR3 protein: CASSFRIPHEQYF. CDR3 DNA: TGTGCCAGCAGTTTTAGGATCCCCCACGAGCAGTACTTC.

About this clone: Other DNA sequences from this sample encode an identical CDR3 as well. This chain links TRBV5-1 with TRBJ1-1; possibly TRBD1 for D (5 bases). CDR3 length: 13 amino acids. The V end lost 2 bases, the J end lost 3 bases, and 8 bases lay between the germline ends. The germline V gene has CDR1 SGHRS and CDR2 YFSETQ. The CDR3 spells CASSLGADTEAFF. The CDR3 nucleotides are TGCGCCAGCAGCTTAGGGGCGGACACTGAAGCTTTCTTT.

As concerns this clone: The sample has other DNA sequences that encode this CDR3 too. J is TRBJ2-7 and V is TRBV28; D may match TRBD1 or TRBD2 (5 bases each). V lost 3 bases to trimming and J lost 1 base, with 10 bases between them. Germline CDR1 and CDR2: MDHEN and SYDVKM. The CDR3 is 14 residues long. The CDR3 DNA follows: TGTGCCAGCAGTTTTTGGGGGTCTTCCTACGAGCAGTACTTC. Translated, it gives CASSFWGSSYEQYF. The full variable domain, completed using reference TRBV28 and TRBJ2-7, is DVKVTQSSRYLVKRTGEKVFLECVQDMDHENMFWYRQDPGLGLRLIYFSYDVKMKEKGDIPEGYSVSREKKERFSLILESASTNQTSMYLCASSFWGSSYEQYFGPGTRLTVT.

Concerning this clone itself: The sample has other DNA sequences that encode this CDR3 too. The V and J genes are TRBV28 and TRBJ2-1, with TRBD1 as a possible D gene (6 bases). This CDR3 is built from 14 residues. Germline values: CDR1 MDHEN, CDR2 SYDVKM. Between the trimmed V and J ends, which lost 3 bases and 3 bases, there was a span of 9 bases. This chain's CDR3 is CASSLTGGYNEQFF. DNA for the CDR3: TGTGCCAGCAGTTTGACAGGCGGCTACAATGAGCAGTTCTTC.